This paragraph covers one T cell receptor (beta chain) sequence. What it recognizes is unknown. A junction boundary mismatches the germline segment, possibly from a read error. This entry comes from a study of vaccination effects on CD4 cells after COVID-19. CDR3 length: 15 amino acids. Germline V CDR1 and CDR2: SGHVS, FQNEAQ. At the end of about ten days of culture, CD4+ T cells were isolated. Two-dose vaccination with either BNT162b2 or mRNA-1273 was given to the participants. General study points: The study found marked clonal contraction of infection- and vaccine-induced clones late after vaccination.

Measured with immunoSEQ multiplex PCR; TCRdb has only the in-frame clones, and not every one. The table includes about 45,000 clones, under 80% detected once. Source: CD4+ T cells from PBMCs cultured without peptide, taken after COVID-19 vaccination. This receptor was identified in a human donor who received a COVID-19 vaccine. V gene TRBV7-8 combines with J gene TRBJ1-2, with D possibly being TRBD1 (5 bases). The CDR3 reads CASTLEGYGGYGYTF. The CDR3 DNA reads as TGTGCCAGCACCTTAGAGGGGTACGGGGGCTATGGCTACACCTTC.